Below, 7 T cell receptor beta chains from the same sample are listed, as sequenced in a study of neurological immune-mediated disorders. TCRdb ran MiXCR on the 5' RACE reads and lists one entry per CDR3 protein. Among approximately 18,000 distinct CDR3 sequences listed, 3.5% were seen once. The sequenced sample consisted of CD8+ T cells from blood. The receptors were gathered from a woman aged 40 to 55 in good health.

In its sample, this clonotype was seen many times. The chain links TRBV5-1 to TRBJ2-7; 11 nucleotides line up with TRBD1. The CDR3 runs to 15 residues. The V gene end was trimmed by 3 bases and the J gene end by 4 bases; junction bases not matched to a gene: 6. The germline V gene has CDR1 SGHRS and CDR2 YFSETQ. The CDR3 loop reads CASSYRDRGIYEQYF. As DNA, the CDR3 is TGCGCCAGCAGCTACCGGGACAGGGGGATTTACGAGCAGTACTTC.

This clonotype was observed at least ten times. The chain recombines TRBV12-3 or TRBV12-4 with TRBJ2-5; unclear D gene. V lost 4 bases to trimming and J lost 8 bases, with 8 bases between them. The CDR3 spans 11 residues. CDR3 DNA sequence: TGTGCCAGCAGTTACACAGCTACCCAGTACTTC. It specifies CASSYTATQYF.

This clonotype was counted at least ten times. This sequence joins TRBV5-1 and TRBJ2-7; no clear D. Trimming pared 1 base from V and 6 bases from J, leaving 8 bases between. The CDR3 is made up of 12 amino acids. CDR1 and CDR2 from the germline V gene are SGHRS and YFSETQ. CDR3 amino acids: CASSLNWGEQYF. CDR3 in DNA: TGCGCCAGCAGCTTGAATTGGGGCGAGCAGTACTTC.

This clonotype has a count of ten or more. The J gene is TRBJ2-3, the V gene TRBV6-6; D gene unclear. The V and J ends lost 5 bases and 6 bases respectively, with 12 bases between them. Looked up from germline, CDR1 is MNHNY and CDR2 is SVGAGI (reference sequence). This CDR3 has 13 amino acids. The CDR3 nucleotides read TGTGCCAGCAGTCGGACGGAGTATGATACGCAGTATTTT. Encoded protein: CASSRTEYDTQYF.

In its sample, this clonotype was seen once. The chain has TRBV5-1 and TRBJ1-1; a weak D match, TRBD1 (6 bases). The CDR3 runs to 16 residues. Looked up from germline, CDR1 is SGHRS and CDR2 is YFSETQ. Deletions cut 3 bases from V and 1 base from J, with 16 bases between. In DNA form, the CDR3 reads TGCGCCAGCAGCTCCTTGGACAGCCGGAGGAACACTGAAGCTTTCTTT. Translating it yields CASSSLDSRRNTEAFF.

This clonotype showed up many times. The gene calls are TRBV28 and TRBJ2-4; D might be TRBD1 (5 bases). The CDR3 consists of 17 residues. The V and J ends lost 4 bases and 0 bases respectively, with 16 bases between them. Germline V CDR1 and CDR2: MDHEN, SYDVKM. CDR3 DNA sequence: TGTGCCAGCAGTTCCCTTTTAGGGGCCCTAGCCAAAAACATTCAGTACTTC. As protein: CASSSLLGALAKNIQYF. The whole variable domain, filled in from reference TRBV28 and TRBJ2-4, reads DVKVTQSSRYLVKRTGEKVFLECVQDMDHENMFWYRQDPGLGLRLIYFSYDVKMKEKGDIPEGYSVSREKKERFSLILESASTNQTSMYLCASSSLLGALAKNIQYFGAGTRLSVL.

Many counts were recorded for this clonotype. The gene calls are TRBV5-1 and TRBJ2-7, with D perhaps matching TRBD1 (5 bases). V was clipped by 0 bases and J by 2 bases, with 12 bases between them. The CDR3 has 15 amino acids. Germline CDR1 reads SGHRS; CDR2 reads YFSETQ. Here the CDR3 reads CASSLDSRVPYEQYF. As DNA, the CDR3 is TGCGCCAGCAGCTTGGACTCCAGGGTCCCCTACGAGCAGTACTTC. Full variable domain (outside the CDR3, taken from reference TRBV5-1 and TRBJ2-7): KAGVTQTPRYLIKTRGQQVTLSCSPISGHRSVSWYQQTPGQGLQFLFEYFSETQRNKGNFPGRFSGRQFSNSRSEMNVSTLELGDSALYLCASSLDSRVPYEQYFGPGTRLTVT.